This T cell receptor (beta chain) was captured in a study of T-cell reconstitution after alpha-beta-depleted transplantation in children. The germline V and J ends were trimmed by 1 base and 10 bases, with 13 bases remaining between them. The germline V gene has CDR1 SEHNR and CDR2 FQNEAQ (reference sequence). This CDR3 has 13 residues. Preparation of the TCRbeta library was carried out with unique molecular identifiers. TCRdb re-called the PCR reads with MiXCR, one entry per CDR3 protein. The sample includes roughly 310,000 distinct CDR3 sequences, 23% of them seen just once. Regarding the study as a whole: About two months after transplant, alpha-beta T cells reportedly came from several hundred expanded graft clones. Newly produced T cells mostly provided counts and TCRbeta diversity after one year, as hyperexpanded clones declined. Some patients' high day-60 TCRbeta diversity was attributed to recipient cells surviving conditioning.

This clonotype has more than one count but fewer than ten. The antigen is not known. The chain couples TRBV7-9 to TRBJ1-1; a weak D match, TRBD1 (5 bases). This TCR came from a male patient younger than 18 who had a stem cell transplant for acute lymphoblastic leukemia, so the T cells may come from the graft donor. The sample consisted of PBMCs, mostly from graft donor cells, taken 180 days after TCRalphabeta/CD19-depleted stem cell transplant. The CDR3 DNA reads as TGTGCCAGCAGCTTAGGACAGCTCCCACTAGCTTTCTTT. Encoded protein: CASSLGQLPLAFF.